The sequence of this TCR beta chain was determined in a study of cytomegalovirus exposure and HLA in healthy donors. The wider study: The roughly 130 validation repertoires used the same platform as the approximately 670 first-cohort repertoires (as reported by a later analysis). General study results and limits: Later, an analysis found that TCR clusters from the first cohort tended to co-occur in the 110 or so validation repertoires.

Worth noting for this clone: The antigen remains undetermined.

Germline V lookup: CDR1 SGHRS, CDR2 YFSETQ. The CDR3 consists of 17 residues. With V trimmed by 0 bases and J by 2 bases, 5 bases remained unmatched. Here immunoSEQ multiplex PCR was the method, and the copy in TCRdb shows in-frame clones only, minus some. Here the sample spans roughly 150,000 clones, 85% to 90% being singletons. The sample consisted of PBMCs. The genes are TRBV5-1 and TRBJ2-5; 12 bases map to TRBD2. The sequence derives from a woman in her thirties in good health and CMV-seronegative. The CDR3 DNA reads as TGCGCCAGCAGCTTGGAATCTAGCGGGGGGGTTCAAGAGACCCAGTACTTC. Its protein is CASSLESSGGVQETQYF.